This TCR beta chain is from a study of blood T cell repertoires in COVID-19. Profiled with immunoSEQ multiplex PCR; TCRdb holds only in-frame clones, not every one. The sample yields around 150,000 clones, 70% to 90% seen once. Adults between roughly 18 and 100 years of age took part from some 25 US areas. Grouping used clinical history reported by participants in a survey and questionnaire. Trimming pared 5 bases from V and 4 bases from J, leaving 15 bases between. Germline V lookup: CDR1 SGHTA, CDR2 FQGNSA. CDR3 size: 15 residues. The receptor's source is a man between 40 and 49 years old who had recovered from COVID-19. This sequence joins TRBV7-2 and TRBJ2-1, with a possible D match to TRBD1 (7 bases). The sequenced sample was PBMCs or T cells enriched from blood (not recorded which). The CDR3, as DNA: TGTGCCAGCAGCCCCCGGGCAGGGGGGTACAATGAGCAGTTCTTC. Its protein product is CASSPRAGGYNEQFF.